One and the same sample provided the 15 T cell receptor beta chains below, sequenced in a study of T cell repertoires in ileal Crohn's disease. Profiled with immunoSEQ multiplex PCR; TCRdb holds only in-frame clones, not every one. The table has roughly 16,000 clones, 92% seen once; the top ten hold less than 8.5%. Time point indicated: inflamed ileum from the surgical specimen. Sequencing was done on a sample of ileal tissue. These receptors were taken from an adult with Crohn's disease.

The genes are TRBV30 and TRBJ2-3; TRBD2 agrees at 7 bases. The germline V gene encodes CDR1 GTSNPN and CDR2 SVGIG (reference sequence). The J segment lost 0 bases and the V segment lost 3 bases, leaving 3 bases of the junction unmatched. The length of the CDR3 is 14 residues. The DNA for the CDR3 is TGTGCCTGGAGCCTAGCGGCTAGCACAGATACGCAGTATTTT. Its protein is CAWSLAASTDTQYF.

The chain is built from TRBV19 and TRBJ1-2, with no clear D. This CDR3 is built from 14 residues. Germline loops: CDR1 LNHDA, CDR2 SQIVND (reference sequence). Trimming cost V 6 bases and J 1 base, with 12 bases left between them. The chain's CDR3 is CASSSKQRNYGYTF. The CDR3 DNA sequence: TGTGCCAGTAGCTCGAAACAGCGTAACTATGGCTACACCTTC.

V and J are TRBV6-1 and TRBJ1-6; D not certain. The CDR3 covers 18 residues. Germline CDR1 is MNHNS and CDR2 is SASEGT. V was pared by 1 base and J by 0 bases, with 13 bases between. CDR3 bases: TGTGCCAGCAGTGAAGTGATTGGTTCGGTCTCCTATAATTCACCCCTCCACTTT. This gives the protein CASSEVIGSVSYNSPLHF.

This sequence joins TRBV7-9 and TRBJ1-2; D is perhaps TRBD1 (5 bases). CDR1 SEHNR and CDR2 FQNEAQ come from the germline V gene (reference sequence). The V gene lost 3 bases and the J gene lost 8 bases, with 19 bases spanning the gap. This CDR3 spans 15 amino acids. CDR3 in amino acids: CASSFASGVVEGYTF. The CDR3 bases are TGTGCCAGCAGCTTTGCGTCGGGGGTTGTAGAAGGCTACACCTTC.

The chain recombines TRBV5-1 with TRBJ2-7; 12 bases align to TRBD1. The CDR3 runs to 15 residues. The germline gives CDR1 SGHRS, CDR2 YFSETQ. V trimming: 2 bases; J trimming: 4 bases; junction bases outside the gene matches: 4. CDR3 protein: CASSLGTGGVYEQYF. CDR3 sequence (DNA): TGCGCCAGCAGCTTAGGGACAGGGGGCGTTTACGAGCAGTACTTC.

The gene calls are TRBV6-1 and TRBJ2-7; D perhaps matches TRBD2 (5 bases). Between the trimmed V and J ends, which lost 5 bases and 8 bases, there was a span of 10 bases. The CDR3 runs 11 residues. Per the germline V gene, CDR1 is MNHNS and CDR2 is SASEGT. CDR3 sequence reads: CASSYGNKQYF. The CDR3 DNA follows: TGTGCCAGCAGTTACGGGAATAAGCAGTACTTC.

This rearrangement joins TRBV27 to TRBJ1-2; 7 bases align to TRBD1. CDR3 size: 15 residues. With 6 bases clipped from V and 4 bases from J, the junction kept 11 bases outside the gene matches. Germline loops: CDR1 MNHEY, CDR2 SMNVEV (reference sequence). The CDR3 loop is CASSKQGLLSYGYTF. The CDR3 nucleotides read TGTGCCAGCAGCAAACAGGGGTTGCTTAGCTATGGCTACACCTTC.

V gene TRBV5-1 combines with J gene TRBJ2-3, with 7 bases aligning to TRBD1. The CDR3 covers 16 residues. After removal of 3 bases from V and 2 bases from J, the junction contained 9 bases not matched to a gene. The germline V gene has CDR1 SGHRS and CDR2 YFSETQ. The CDR3 spells CASSYYLGQTTDTQYF. CDR3 nucleotide sequence: TGCGCCAGCAGCTACTACCTGGGACAGACCACAGATACGCAGTATTTT.

The chain is built from TRBV2 and TRBJ2-5; tentative D call: TRBD2 (6 bases). Trimming pared 1 base from V and 1 base from J, leaving 10 bases between. The CDR3 runs 15 residues. CDR1 and CDR2 (germline): SNHLY, FYNNEI. CDR3: CASSEVGLLQETQYF. The DNA for the CDR3 is TGTGCCAGCAGTGAAGTCGGACTACTCCAAGAGACCCAGTACTTC.

This chain joins TRBV28 and TRBJ1-2; D call uncertain. CDR1 and CDR2 from the germline V gene are MDHEN and SYDVKM. The CDR3 loop spans 12 amino acids. The V and J ends lost 6 bases and 3 bases respectively, with 8 bases between them. The CDR3 loop is CASSSTDYGYTF. The CDR3 DNA sequence: TGTGCCAGCAGCTCCACTGACTATGGCTACACCTTC.

A word on this clone: It is unclear where the CDR3 begins or ends on the DNA, so no DNA is shown, and the CDR3 is as TCRdb lists it. The V gene is TRBV28, the J gene TRBJ2-1; the table assigns TRBD2, which was not confirmed against the DNA. Germline values: CDR1 MDHEN, CDR2 SYDVKM. The CDR3 region is 16 residues in length, termini included. This CDR3 reads CASSSLAGGHFGEQFF.

The gene calls are TRBV29-1 and TRBJ2-7, with TRBD1 as a possible D gene (5 bases). Per germline, CDR1 SQVTM and CDR2 ANQGSEA. The CDR3 spans 13 residues. The V end lost 7 bases, the J end lost 1 base, and 14 bases lay between the germline ends. The CDR3 coding sequence is TGCAGCGCTCAGGGTCGGGCTTCCTACGAGCAGTACTTC. As protein: CSAQGRASYEQYF.

The chain uses TRBV7-2 and TRBJ1-6; D is possibly TRBD1 (6 bases). CDR1 and CDR2 from the germline V gene are SGHTA and FQGNSA. CDR3 length: 15 residues. V was trimmed by 5 bases and J by 10 bases, leaving 18 bases between them. Written as DNA, the CDR3 is TGTGCCAGCAGCACAACCTCGACAGGAGGATCACCCCTCCACTTT. This codes for CASSTTSTGGSPLHF.

The genes are TRBV7-9 and TRBJ2-2; weak D call: TRBD2 (5 bases). The germline V gene encodes CDR1 SEHNR and CDR2 FQNEAQ (reference sequence). The germline V and J ends were trimmed by 3 bases and 0 bases, with 11 bases remaining between them. This CDR3 region has 16 residues. CDR3 residues: CASSLDWQSNTGELFF. CDR3 nucleotide sequence: TGTGCCAGCAGCTTGGACTGGCAGTCGAACACCGGGGAGCTGTTTTTT.

The gene calls are TRBV7-9 and TRBJ1-1; maybe TRBD1 (5 bases). The CDR3 runs 12 residues. Germline assignment: CDR1 SEHNR and CDR2 FQNEAQ (reference sequence). V lost 3 bases, J lost 4 bases, and 6 bases lay in between. CDR3 bases: TGTGCCAGCAGCTTCGGGGCCACTGAAGCTTTCTTT. It translates to CASSFGATEAFF. Together with reference TRBV7-9 and TRBJ1-1, the CDR3 gives the full variable domain: DTGVSQNPRHKITKRGQNVTFRCDPISEHNRLYWYRQTLGQGPEFLTYFQNEAQLEKSRLLSDRFSAERPKGSFSTLEIQRTEQGDSAMYLCASSFGATEAFFGQGTRLTVV.